This T cell receptor (beta chain) is drawn from a study of T cell changes during pregnancy in multiple sclerosis. Trimming left V 2 bases short and J 4 bases short, with 13 bases between. The CDR3 runs 15 residues. Germline CDR1 is SGHRS and CDR2 is YFSETQ. The method was immunoSEQ multiplex PCR; TCRdb's version includes in-frame clones alone and lacks a portion of them. The table records around 69,000 clones, approximately 92% of them present only once. Specimen: peripheral blood, collected in the third trimester of pregnancy. The clonotype originates from a female donor in good health, enrolled as a control in a pregnancy study. The chain carries TRBV5-1 and TRBJ2-1, with D perhaps TRBD2 (6 bases). The CDR3 loop is CASSLLAGSYNEQFF. The CDR3 nucleotides read TGCGCCAGCAGCTTACTAGCAGGATCTTACAATGAGCAGTTCTTC.